The 30 T cell receptor beta chains below were found in one sample sequenced in a study of T cell responses to AZD1222 COVID-19 vaccine. The method was immunoSEQ multiplex PCR; TCRdb's version includes in-frame clones alone and lacks a portion of them. This table has approximately 65,000 clones, over 60% appearing once. Sequencing used peripheral blood, obtained on day 0 of AZD1222 vaccination. The receptors here all came from an adult in good health.

This clone was observed a single time. This chain joins TRBV5-1 and TRBJ2-2; 8 bases line up with TRBD1. CDR1 is SGHRS and CDR2 is YFSETQ in the germline V gene. V gave up 4 bases and J gave up 5 bases; unmatched junction bases: 4. The CDR3 loop spans 14 amino acids. In DNA form, the CDR3 reads TGCGCCAGCAGCCCGGGACAGGTGACCGGGGAGCTGTTTTTT. Translated, it gives CASSPGQVTGELFF.

The CDR3 region is CSVGLRTNTEAFF. The CDR3 region has the DNA TGCAGCGTTGGGTTGCGGACGAACACTGAAGCTTTCTTT. The genes are TRBV29-1 and TRBJ1-1; unclear D gene. Germline V gives CDR1 SQVTM, CDR2 ANQGSEA. V lost 4 bases and J 1 base, leaving 10 bases between the germline ends. The CDR3 length is 13 residues.

CDR3 nucleotide sequence: TGTGCCAGCGGACAGGGGTATACTAGCACAGATACGCAGTATTTT. It translates to CASGQGYTSTDTQYF. The J gene is TRBJ2-3, the V gene TRBV2, with 9 bases identical to TRBD1. The CDR3 runs to 15 residues. Germline trimming cut 8 bases from V and 0 bases from J; bases unmatched to any gene: 6. The germline V gene has CDR1 SNHLY and CDR2 FYNNEI.

The rearrangement uses TRBV27 and TRBJ1-5; D may be TRBD1 (5 bases). The CDR3 consists of 17 residues. Germline CDR1 reads MNHEY; CDR2 reads SMNVEV (reference sequence). V dropped 3 bases and J dropped 0 bases, with 15 bases sitting between them. This CDR3 is CASSFSAAGVSNQPQHF. CDR3 bases: TGTGCCAGCAGTTTTTCCGCTGCGGGGGTTAGCAATCAGCCCCAGCATTTT.

This chain links TRBV6-5 with TRBJ2-7; D call uncertain. Germline V gene data show CDR1 as MNHEY and CDR2 as SVGAGI. The germline V and J ends were trimmed by 0 bases and 1 base, with 4 bases remaining between them. The CDR3 runs to 13 residues. The CDR3 here is CASSYSQSYEQYF. CDR3 coding DNA: TGTGCCAGCAGTTACTCACAGTCCTACGAGCAGTACTTC.

The chain couples TRBV5-1 to TRBJ1-6; D gene ambiguous. Per the germline V gene, CDR1 is SGHRS and CDR2 is YFSETQ. The V end lost 7 bases, the J end lost 14 bases, and 31 bases lay between the germline ends. This CDR3 has 17 amino acids. The chain's CDR3 is CASAAIRPDQASGALHF. CDR3 nucleotides: TGCGCCAGCGCGGCCATTAGGCCCGATCAAGCCTCAGGAGCCCTCCACTTT. The entire variable domain, with the rest obtained from reference TRBV5-1 and TRBJ1-6, is as follows: KAGVTQTPRYLIKTRGQQVTLSCSPISGHRSVSWYQQTPGQGLQFLFEYFSETQRNKGNFPGRFSGRQFSNSRSEMNVSTLELGDSALYLCASAAIRPDQASGALHFGNGTRLTVT.

This sequence joins TRBV27 and TRBJ2-5; TRBD2 matches 7 bases. After removal of 2 bases from V and 5 bases from J, the junction contained 2 bases not matched to a gene. Per the germline V gene, CDR1 is MNHEY and CDR2 is SMNVEV (reference sequence). The CDR3 is 13 residues long. In nucleotides, the CDR3 is TGTGCCAGCAGTTTACTGGGGGGGGAGACCCAGTACTTC. Translating it yields CASSLLGGETQYF.

The V call is TRBV30, the J call TRBJ1-5; D is ambiguous. With 2 bases removed from V and 5 bases from J, the gap between germline ends came to 10 bases. The CDR3 extends over 13 amino acids. Germline CDR1 GTSNPN, CDR2 SVGIG (reference sequence). The CDR3 DNA reads TGTGCCTGGAGTCCCCTTGGGGATCAGCCCCAGCATTTT. Its protein is CAWSPLGDQPQHF.

This clone showed up just a few times. Written as DNA, the CDR3 is TGTGCCAGCAGCACGTCCCGGGACAGGAACTATAATTCACCCCTCCACTTT. Amino acid sequence: CASSTSRDRNYNSPLHF. The chain couples TRBV5-8 to TRBJ1-6, with 8 bases lining up with TRBD1. The CDR3 is 17 residues long. J lost 3 bases, V lost 4 bases, and 9 bases had no gene match. Germline V gene data show CDR1 as SGHTS and CDR2 as YDEGEE.

The chain links TRBV6-5 to TRBJ1-5; D gene uncertain. The germline V gene has CDR1 MNHEY and CDR2 SVGAGI. The CDR3 extends over 13 amino acids. V was clipped by 8 bases and J by 3 bases, with 11 bases between them. The CDR3 DNA is TGTGCCAGCTCATCGGGCGTCAATCAGCCCCAGCATTTT. Its translation is CASSSGVNQPQHF.

The rearrangement links TRBV12-3 or TRBV12-4 to TRBJ2-7; D remains ambiguous. The CDR3 spans 12 residues. V dropped 3 bases and J dropped 2 bases, with 5 bases sitting between them. The CDR3 is CASSLVTYEQYF. The CDR3 DNA follows: TGTGCCAGCAGTTTGGTAACCTACGAGCAGTACTTC.

The chain couples TRBV3-1 (or the pseudogene TRBV3-2) to TRBJ1-4; D is unclear. Trimming pared 5 bases from V and 8 bases from J, leaving 18 bases between. The CDR3 sequence is 15 residues long. CDR1 is LGHDT, CDR2 YNNKEL, per germline (reference sequence). The CDR3 nucleotides read TGTGCCAGCAGCTTAACCGCGGGAGGGCGCGAAAAACTGTTTTTT. Translated, it gives CASSLTAGGREKLFF.

The chain combines TRBV6-5 with TRBJ2-1, with TRBD2 matching 7 bases. In germline, CDR1 is MNHEY, CDR2 SVGAGI. The junction had 8 bases not matched to a gene; V was cut back by 6 bases and J by 3 bases. The CDR3 is made up of 15 amino acids. CDR3 DNA: TGTGCCAGCAGGCGATACCGGGACTACTACAATGAGCAGTTCTTC. Protein sequence: CASRRYRDYYNEQFF.

CDR3 residues: CASTPVGANVLTF. CDR3 nucleotides: TGTGCCAGCACCCCAGTGGGGGCCAACGTCCTGACTTTC. This chain connects TRBV12-3 or TRBV12-4 to TRBJ2-6, with unresolved D. V was trimmed by 7 bases and J by 4 bases, leaving 8 bases between them. The CDR3 is made up of 13 amino acids.

V gene TRBV9 combines with J gene TRBJ1-2, with 8 nucleotides matching TRBD1. V shed 4 bases, J shed 2 bases, and the junction held 7 bases outside the gene matches. Germline loops: CDR1 SGDLS, CDR2 YYNGEE. The length of the CDR3 is 15 residues. CDR3 in DNA: TGTGCCAGCAGCCCCCGGGACAGGTGGAACTATGGCTACACCTTC. Its protein is CASSPRDRWNYGYTF. Looking up the rest from reference TRBV9 and TRBJ1-2 gives the full variable domain: DSGVTQTPKHLITATGQRVTLRCSPRSGDLSVYWYQQSLDQGLQFLIQYYNGEERAKGNILERFSAQQFPDLHSELNLSSLELGDSALYFCASSPRDRWNYGYTFGSGTRLTVV.

The CDR3 sequence is CASRAPGVGGRGYTF. The CDR3 DNA reads TGTGCCAGCAGGGCGCCGGGCGTTGGGGGGCGAGGCTACACCTTC. This chain joins TRBV6-5 and TRBJ1-2, with a weak D call TRBD1 (6 bases). V was trimmed by 6 bases and J by 8 bases, leaving 22 bases between them. This CDR3 region has 15 residues. Germline loops: CDR1 MNHEY, CDR2 SVGAGI.

This clone came up once. The chain has TRBV5-1 and TRBJ2-2, with 10 bases lining up with TRBD2. There are 15 residues in the CDR3. CDR1 and CDR2 (germline): SGHRS, YFSETQ. Trimming cost V 7 bases and J 4 bases; bases outside gene matches: 7. CDR3 sequence: CASGLAGEVTGELFF. As DNA, the CDR3 is TGCGCCAGCGGTCTAGCGGGGGAGGTCACCGGGGAGCTGTTTTTT.

In regard to this clone: At one boundary the junction diverges from the germline segment, which might be a read error. V gene TRBV7-7 combines with J gene TRBJ1-3, with 7 bases fitting TRBD1. The CDR3 is 21 amino acids. Germline assignment: CDR1 SSHAT and CDR2 FNYEAQ (reference sequence). In DNA, the CDR3 is TGTGCTAGCAGCTTTCAGGAGTACCGGGACAGCAAGACCTCCTCTGGAAACACCATATATTTT. Residues: CASSFQEYRDSKTSSGNTIYF.

The chain combines TRBV5-6 with TRBJ1-5; D may be TRBD1 (6 bases). This CDR3 has 14 residues. The V end was cut by 1 base, the J end by 7 bases, with 12 bases between. Looked up from germline, CDR1 is SGHDT and CDR2 is YYEEEE. The CDR3 here is CASSLMGRGQPQHF. The DNA of the CDR3 is TGTGCCAGCAGCTTGATGGGCAGGGGCCAGCCCCAGCATTTT.

This chain connects TRBV19 to TRBJ2-5; a weak D match, TRBD1 (5 bases). V lost 4 bases, J lost 1 base, and 7 bases lay in between. Germline V gene data show CDR1 as LNHDA and CDR2 as SQIVND (reference sequence). CDR3 length equals 13 residues. CDR3 protein: CASSTGSQETQYF. CDR3 sequence (DNA): TGTGCCAGTAGTACAGGGTCCCAAGAGACCCAGTACTTC. Full variable domain (remainder filled in from reference TRBV19 and TRBJ2-5): DGGITQSPKYLFRKEGQNVTLSCEQNLNHDAMYWYRQDPGQGLRLIYYSQIVNDFQKGDIAEGYSVSREKKESFPLTVTSAQKNPTAFYLCASSTGSQETQYFGPGTRLLVL.

J is TRBJ1-3 and V is TRBV5-1; no clear D. Germline V lookup: CDR1 SGHRS, CDR2 YFSETQ. Trimming cost V 6 bases and J 0 bases, with 4 bases left between them. The CDR3 loop spans 12 amino acids. The CDR3 region has the DNA TGCGCCAGCAAAGACTCTGGAAACACCATATATTTT. Translated: CASKDSGNTIYF.

This rearrangement joins TRBV6-2 or TRBV6-3 to TRBJ1-4; no reliable D call. This CDR3 comprises 11 residues. The V and J ends lost 6 bases and 10 bases respectively, with 9 bases between them. CDR1 MNHEY and CDR2 SVGEGT come from the germline V gene. The CDR3 reads CASSPHGKLFF. CDR3 nucleotides: TGTGCCAGCAGCCCCCACGGAAAACTGTTTTTT.

The chain employs TRBV5-4 and TRBJ1-1; TRBD1 matches 9 bases. The CDR3 sequence is 15 residues long. Germline V gene lookup returns CDR1 SGHNT and CDR2 YYREEE (reference sequence). J was trimmed by 4 bases and V by 3 bases; bases with no gene match: 7. The CDR3 loop reads CASSSKQGAGTEAFF. CDR3 in DNA: TGTGCCAGCAGCTCTAAACAGGGGGCAGGCACTGAAGCTTTCTTT.

The chain recombines TRBV21-1 with TRBJ2-7. TRBV21-1 is designated a pseudogene. This CDR3 contains 18 residues. Here the CDR3 reads CASSKDDRARNLSYEQYF. The CDR3 DNA reads as TGTGCCAGCAGCAAAGATGACCGGGCTCGCAACCTCTCCTACGAGCAGTACTTC.

The chain carries TRBV4-1 and TRBJ2-1; D might be TRBD2 (7 bases). V was trimmed by 4 bases and J by 0 bases, leaving 13 bases between them. Germline CDR1 MGHRA, CDR2 YSYEKL. The CDR3 runs to 16 residues. The CDR3 region is CASSRAGHSSYNEQFF. The CDR3 DNA is TGCGCCAGCAGCCGAGCGGGACACAGCTCCTACAATGAGCAGTTCTTC.

The V and J genes are TRBV7-9 and TRBJ2-7; D gene uncertain. Trimming took off 3 bases at V and 1 base at J, with 7 bases between the two ends. The V gene's germline CDR1 is SEHNR and CDR2 FQNEAQ (reference sequence). This CDR3 has 13 residues. The CDR3 sequence: CASSFQASYEQYF. The CDR3 nucleotides read TGTGCCAGCAGCTTTCAGGCTTCCTACGAGCAGTACTTC.

The V and J genes are TRBV6-5 and TRBJ1-5; no clear D gene. This CDR3 region has 15 residues. CDR1 and CDR2 (germline): MNHEY, SVGAGI. Trimming cost V 6 bases and J 3 bases, with 15 bases left between them. The CDR3 bases are TGTGCCAGCAGGTGGGCCTCGGGAGCCAATCAGCCCCAGCATTTT. Its protein is CASRWASGANQPQHF.

V gene TRBV29-1 combines with J gene TRBJ1-4; D gene ambiguous. CDR1 and CDR2 from the germline V gene are SQVTM and ANQGSEA. The CDR3 length is 13 residues. Trimming took off 1 base at V and 8 bases at J, with 11 bases between the two ends. The CDR3 region is CSVEVLVGEKLFF. In DNA, the CDR3 is TGCAGCGTTGAAGTCTTGGTAGGCGAAAAACTGTTTTTT.

The gene calls are TRBV5-1 and TRBJ2-3, with D possibly matching TRBD1 (6 bases). Trimming removed 6 bases from V and 3 bases from J, with 17 bases in between. Looked up from germline, CDR1 is SGHRS and CDR2 is YFSETQ. This CDR3 region has 15 residues. Here the CDR3 reads CASNFEGDPTDTQYF. CDR3 in DNA: TGCGCCAGCAACTTTGAGGGGGATCCAACAGATACGCAGTATTTT.

The sample holds one count of this clone. V is TRBV7-2 and J is TRBJ2-5; D gene uncertain. Germline V gene data show CDR1 as SGHTA and CDR2 as FQGNSA. Trimming pared 0 bases from V and 3 bases from J, leaving 5 bases between. The CDR3 sequence is 13 residues long. CDR3 loop: CASSLAVEETQYF. The CDR3 DNA follows: TGTGCCAGCAGCTTAGCGGTGGAAGAGACCCAGTACTTC.